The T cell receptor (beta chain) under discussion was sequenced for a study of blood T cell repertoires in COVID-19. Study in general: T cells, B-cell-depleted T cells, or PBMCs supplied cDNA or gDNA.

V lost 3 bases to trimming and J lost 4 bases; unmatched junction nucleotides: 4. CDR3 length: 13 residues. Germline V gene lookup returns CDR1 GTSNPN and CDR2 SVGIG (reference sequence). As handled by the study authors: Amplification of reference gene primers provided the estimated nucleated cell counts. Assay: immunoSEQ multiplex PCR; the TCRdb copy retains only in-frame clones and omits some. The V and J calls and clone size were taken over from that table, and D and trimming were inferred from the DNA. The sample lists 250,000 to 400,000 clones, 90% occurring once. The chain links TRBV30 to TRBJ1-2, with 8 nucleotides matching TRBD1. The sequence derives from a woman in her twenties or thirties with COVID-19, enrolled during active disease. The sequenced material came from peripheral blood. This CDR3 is CAWSPGTGYGYTF. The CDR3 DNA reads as TGTGCCTGGAGCCCCGGGACAGGCTATGGCTACACCTTC.